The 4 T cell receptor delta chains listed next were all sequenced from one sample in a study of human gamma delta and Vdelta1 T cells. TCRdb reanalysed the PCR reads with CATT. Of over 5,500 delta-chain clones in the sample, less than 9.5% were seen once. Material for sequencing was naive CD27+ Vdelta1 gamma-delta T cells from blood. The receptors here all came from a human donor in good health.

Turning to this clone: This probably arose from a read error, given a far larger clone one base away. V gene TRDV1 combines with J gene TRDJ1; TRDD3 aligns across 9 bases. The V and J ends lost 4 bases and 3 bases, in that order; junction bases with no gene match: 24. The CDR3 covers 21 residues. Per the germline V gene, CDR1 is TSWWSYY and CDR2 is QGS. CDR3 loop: CALGGLPLKSHWGTYADKLIF. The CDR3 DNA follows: TGTGCTCTTGGGGGACTTCCGCTAAAATCCCACTGGGGGACGTACGCCGATAAACTCATCTTT.

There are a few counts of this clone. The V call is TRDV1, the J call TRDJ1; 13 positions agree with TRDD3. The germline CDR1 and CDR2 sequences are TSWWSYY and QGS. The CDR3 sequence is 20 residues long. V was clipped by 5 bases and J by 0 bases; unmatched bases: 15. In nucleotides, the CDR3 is TGTGCTCTTGGGAAGGGCAGGTCTTACTGGGGGATACGGAACACCGATAAACTCATCTTT. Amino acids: CALGKGRSYWGIRNTDKLIF.

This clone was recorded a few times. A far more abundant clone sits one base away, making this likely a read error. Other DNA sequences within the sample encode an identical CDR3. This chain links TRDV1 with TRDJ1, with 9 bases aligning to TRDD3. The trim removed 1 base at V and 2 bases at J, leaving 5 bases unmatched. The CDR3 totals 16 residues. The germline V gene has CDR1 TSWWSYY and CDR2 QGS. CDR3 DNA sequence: TGTGCTCTTGGGGAACGTGGGGGATATAGAACCGATAAACTCATCTTT. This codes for CALGERGGYRTDKLIF.

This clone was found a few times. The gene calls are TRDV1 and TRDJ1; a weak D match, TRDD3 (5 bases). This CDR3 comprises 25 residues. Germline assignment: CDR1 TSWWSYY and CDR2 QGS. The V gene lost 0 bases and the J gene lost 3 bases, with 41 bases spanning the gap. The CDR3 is CALGELGLFSHTGRGSSESSDKLIF. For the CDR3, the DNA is TGTGCTCTTGGGGAACTAGGTCTCTTCTCACACACCGGCAGGGGGTCTTCGGAGTCTTCCGATAAACTCATCTTT.